A single sample gave rise to the 9 T cell receptor beta chains below, sequenced in a study of metastatic and nonmetastatic thyroid tumors. No patient received treatment before thyroid surgery. Using MiXCR, TCRdb re-called clones from the PCR reads. Of about 33,000 clones listed, over 15% were seen once; the top ten hold approximately 4.8%. The source material was blood. The receptors originated from a female donor with papillary thyroid cancer or a benign thyroid nodule (not recorded which). Some clones in this sample may be carry-over from other donors' samples.

At least ten counts were recorded for this clone. The chain recombines TRBV10-2 with TRBJ1-1; possibly TRBD1 for D (6 bases). The V end lost 6 bases, the J end lost 11 bases, and 13 bases lay between the germline ends. Germline V gene lookup returns CDR1 WSHSY and CDR2 SAAADI. The CDR3 contains 11 residues. CDR3 protein: CASSIQGTAFF. The DNA for the CDR3 is TGCGCCAGCAGCATACAGGGCACGGCTTTCTTT.

This clone occurred many times. The CDR3 coding sequence is TGTGCCACCAGCAGGGGGAACTATGGCTACACCTTC. This encodes CATSRGNYGYTF. This sequence joins TRBV15 and TRBJ1-2; D gene unclear. Germline V CDR1 and CDR2: LNHNV, YYDKDF (reference sequence). The germline V and J ends were trimmed by 3 bases and 2 bases, with 4 bases remaining between them. This CDR3 is 12 amino acids long.

This clone ranks as medium-sized (0.01 to 0.1%). The CDR3 region is CASSYSTGLMGTGELFF. CDR3 nucleotides: TGTGCCAGCAGTTACTCGACGGGACTCATGGGCACCGGGGAGCTGTTTTTT. This chain connects TRBV6-5 to TRBJ2-2; possible D gene TRBD2, 6 bases. CDR1 is MNHEY and CDR2 is SVGAGI in the germline V gene. CDR3 length: 17 residues. The V and J ends lost 0 bases and 4 bases respectively, with 15 bases between them.

Written as DNA, the CDR3 is TGCGCCAGCAGCCAAAATCCCTGGGGGGAGACCCAGTACTTC. This translates into CASSQNPWGETQYF. The chain employs TRBV4-1 and TRBJ2-5; either TRBD1 or TRBD2 may supply D (5 bases each). Trimming removed 2 bases from V and 5 bases from J, with 12 bases in between. The CDR3 is made up of 14 amino acids. Germline values: CDR1 MGHRA, CDR2 YSYEKL.

Worth noting for this clone: One base away lies a much larger clone, so this may be a sequencing read error. The chain couples TRBV7-6 to TRBJ1-5; no firm D call. With 5 bases removed from V and 6 bases from J, the gap between germline ends came to 14 bases. Germline CDR1 SGHVS, CDR2 FNYEAQ. The CDR3 runs to 14 residues. This chain's CDR3 is CASSPYSFSQPQHF. The CDR3 coding sequence is TGTGCCAGCAGCCCGTACTCCTTCAGTCAGCCCCAGCATTTT.

At least ten counts were recorded for this clone. The chain links TRBV4-3 to TRBJ2-1; D may be TRBD2 (5 bases). Germline CDR1 and CDR2: LGHNA and YSLEER. The CDR3 runs 16 residues. V gave up 2 bases and J gave up 1 base, with 12 bases separating them. The CDR3 nucleotides are TGCGCCAGCAGCCAATCAGCCGGGGTGTCCTACAATGAGCAGTTCTTC. Its translation: CASSQSAGVSYNEQFF.

In its sample, this clone was seen many times. This chain joins TRBV20-1 and TRBJ1-6; 10 bases agree with TRBD1. V shed 3 bases, J shed 4 bases, and the junction held 6 bases outside the gene matches. CDR1 DFQATT and CDR2 SNEGSKA come from the germline V gene (reference sequence). This CDR3 is 16 amino acids long. The chain's CDR3 is CSARRTGGDYNSPLHF. CDR3 DNA sequence: TGCAGTGCTAGGCGGACAGGGGGAGATTATAATTCACCCCTCCACTTT.

This clone was detected ten times or more. This chain connects TRBV4-2 to TRBJ2-3; possibly TRBD1 or TRBD2 for D (5 bases each). V lost 3 bases and J 4 bases, leaving 17 bases between the germline ends. CDR1 and CDR2 from the germline V gene are LGHNA and YNFKEQ. CDR3 size: 16 residues. Here the CDR3 DNA reads TGTGCCAGCAGCCAGGCCACTAGAGGGGCGGCAGATACGCAGTATTTT. Translating gives CASSQATRGAADTQYF.

This clone has ten or more counts. One end of the junction fails to match germline, which may point to a read error. This sample includes further DNA sequences coding for the same CDR3. The chain has TRBV10-3 and TRBJ2-3; D unclear. Per germline, CDR1 ENHRY and CDR2 SYGVKD. This CDR3 comprises 14 residues. The CDR3 region is CAISESTSTDTQYF. The CDR3 DNA reads as TGTGCCATCAGTGAGTCGACGAGCACAGATACGCAGTACTTT.